What follows are 30 T cell receptor beta chains derived from one specimen sequenced in a study of T cell changes during pregnancy in multiple sclerosis. Only in-frame clones appear in the TCRdb table, and some are missing; sequencing was by immunoSEQ multiplex PCR. The sample holds around 40,000 clones, roughly 87% seen once. The sequenced sample was CD4+ T cells from peripheral blood mononuclear cells, obtained in the first trimester of pregnancy. Source of these receptors: a female donor with multiple sclerosis, enrolled in a pregnancy study.

The chain has TRBV18 and TRBJ2-3; a possible D gene is TRBD2 (5 bases). The V and J ends lost 6 bases and 3 bases respectively, with 16 bases between them. CDR1 is KGHSH and CDR2 is LQKENI in the germline V gene. The CDR3 is made up of 15 amino acids. CDR3 nucleotides: TGTGCCAGCTCGCCTACGGACTGGAGTACAGATACGCAGTATTTT. The encoded protein is CASSPTDWSTDTQYF.

In this sample, this clone turned up once. V is TRBV10-3 and J is TRBJ1-4; weak D call: TRBD1 (5 bases). CDR3 length equals 16 residues. V shed 0 bases and J shed 1 base, with 9 bases lying between them. Looked up from germline, CDR1 is ENHRY and CDR2 is SYGVKD. The CDR3 reads CAISESGGGTNEKLFF. CDR3 DNA: TGTGCCATCAGTGAGTCAGGCGGGGGAACTAATGAAAAACTGTTTTTT.

The gene calls are TRBV7-3 and TRBJ2-1; 11 bases agree with TRBD1. Losses at the gene ends were 5 bases for V and 7 bases for J; bases not matched to a gene: 13. The germline V gene encodes CDR1 SGHTA and CDR2 FQGTGA. CDR3 length: 17 residues. The CDR3 reads CASSRRTGTGGVNEQFF. For the CDR3, the DNA is TGTGCCAGCAGCCGCAGAACCGGGACAGGGGGGGTGAATGAGCAGTTCTTC.

This sequence joins TRBV4-2 and TRBJ2-3, with 8 bases identical to TRBD2. The germline V gene has CDR1 LGHNA and CDR2 YNFKEQ. The CDR3 contains 15 residues. V was clipped by 1 base and J by 8 bases; unmatched bases: 8. This CDR3 reads CASSQAASGLGTQYF. CDR3 nucleotide sequence: TGTGCCAGCAGCCAAGCGGCTAGCGGGCTAGGTACGCAGTATTTT.

This clone was picked up one time. The chain combines TRBV18 with TRBJ1-1; 9 nucleotides line up with TRBD1. The length of the CDR3 is 12 residues. V gave up 4 bases and J gave up 8 bases; unmatched junction bases: 2. In germline, CDR1 is KGHSH, CDR2 LQKENI. The CDR3 DNA reads as TGTGCCAGCTCACAGGGACAGGGAGAAGCTTTCTTT. Residues: CASSQGQGEAFF.

The CDR3 DNA sequence: TGTGCCAGCAGCCGACAGTTTTCTGGAAACACCATATATTTT. Its protein is CASSRQFSGNTIYF. V is TRBV6-6 and J is TRBJ1-3; tentative D call: TRBD1 (5 bases). The V end was cut by 6 bases, the J end by 1 base, with 10 bases between. Germline lookup yields CDR1 MNHNY and CDR2 SVGAGI (reference sequence). This CDR3 has 14 residues.

The chain joins TRBV21-1 to TRBJ2-7; TRBD2 is the table's D call and was not checked against the DNA. TRBV21-1 is a recognized pseudogene. CDR3 size: 18 residues. As DNA, the CDR3 is TGTGCCAGCAGCTACACCCGACTGGGGAGCGGGAGAAACTACGAGCAGTACTTC. Translated, it gives CASSYTRLGSGRNYEQYF.

This clone was seen once. The chain uses TRBV2 and TRBJ2-2; no definite D call. The CDR3 runs 15 residues. Germline V gene data show CDR1 as SNHLY and CDR2 as FYNNEI. The V end lost 4 bases, the J end lost 0 bases, and 9 bases lay between the germline ends. The DNA of the CDR3 is TGTGCCAGCAGTGTCGAGCGTACGAACACCGGGGAGCTGTTTTTT. It translates to CASSVERTNTGELFF.

The chain joins TRBV29-1 to TRBJ1-1; D is unclear. CDR3 size: 12 residues. Germline lookup yields CDR1 SQVTM and CDR2 ANQGSEA. V gave up 3 bases and J gave up 7 bases, with 12 bases separating them. The CDR3, as DNA: TGCAGCGTTGATAGCAGCAACCTTGAAGCTTTCTTT. As protein: CSVDSSNLEAFF.

The chain carries TRBV7-9 and TRBJ2-2, with TRBD2 matching over 11 bases. V lost 4 bases, J lost 4 bases, and 14 bases stayed unmatched. Germline CDR1 is SEHNR and CDR2 is FQNEAQ (reference sequence). The CDR3 contains 19 residues. CDR3 sequence reads: CASSSGQGPTSGSTGELFF. The CDR3 bases are TGTGCCAGCAGCTCCGGACAGGGGCCTACTAGCGGGAGCACCGGGGAGCTGTTTTTT. The full variable domain, rest sourced from reference TRBV7-9 and TRBJ2-2, is DTGVSQNPRHKITKRGQNVTFRCDPISEHNRLYWYRQTLGQGPEFLTYFQNEAQLEKSRLLSDRFSAERPKGSFSTLEIQRTEQGDSAMYLCASSSGQGPTSGSTGELFFGEGSRLTVL.

This clone was recorded once. The chain couples TRBV28 to TRBJ2-1; 7 bases align to TRBD2. Germline assignment: CDR1 MDHEN and CDR2 SYDVKM. The CDR3 length is 17 residues. The J segment lost 9 bases and the V segment lost 5 bases, leaving 19 bases of the junction unmatched. This CDR3 is CASSLNMGRETWGEQFF. CDR3 coding DNA: TGTGCCAGCAGTCTAAACATGGGGCGGGAGACATGGGGTGAGCAGTTCTTC.

The V call is TRBV21-1, the J call TRBJ2-1; the D call of TRBD2 is as the table states it, not checked on the DNA. TRBV21-1 is termed a pseudogene. The CDR3 has 13 amino acids. For the CDR3, the DNA is TGTGCCAGCAGCAAAAGATCCAAGAGCGAGCAGTTCTTC. It is translated as CASSKRSKSEQFF.

Notes on this clone: At the DNA level, this CDR3 is encoded by other sequences in the same sample as well. The chain has TRBV28 and TRBJ2-3; 14 nucleotides agree with TRBD2. Per the germline V gene, CDR1 is MDHEN and CDR2 is SYDVKM. The CDR3 is made up of 15 amino acids. The ends lost 5 bases at V and 4 bases at J; junction bases unmatched: 2. CDR3 in amino acids: CASSPGLAGADTQYF. The CDR3 DNA reads as TGTGCCAGCAGTCCGGGACTAGCGGGAGCAGATACGCAGTATTTT.

This clone was detected once. As DNA, the CDR3 is TGTGCCAGTACTCCGGGAGGAGACACCGGGGAGCTGTTTTTT. This sequence encodes CASTPGGDTGELFF. The gene calls are TRBV19 and TRBJ2-2; 7 bases fit TRBD2. The V gene end was trimmed by 7 bases and the J gene end by 3 bases; junction bases not matched to a gene: 5. Germline CDR1 reads LNHDA; CDR2 reads SQIVND (reference sequence). This CDR3 is 14 amino acids long.

This chain joins TRBV5-5 and TRBJ2-3, with D possibly TRBD2 on 6 matching bases. This CDR3 spans 15 amino acids. Between the trimmed V and J ends, which lost 0 bases and 6 bases, there was a span of 14 bases. CDR1 and CDR2 from the germline V gene are SGHKS and YYEKEE (reference sequence). The CDR3 sequence is CASSLGFGGFDTQYF. The DNA of the CDR3 is TGTGCCAGCAGCTTGGGTTTCGGGGGATTCGATACGCAGTATTTT.

The gene calls are TRBV30 and TRBJ2-3, with D perhaps matching TRBD2 (5 bases). V lost 2 bases to trimming and J lost 2 bases, with 11 bases between them. Germline V gene lookup returns CDR1 GTSNPN and CDR2 SVGIG (reference sequence). The CDR3 spans 14 residues. CDR3 in amino acids: CAWSSTGYTDTQYF. In nucleotides, the CDR3 is TGTGCCTGGAGTTCGACGGGGTACACAGATACGCAGTATTTT.

The V and J genes are TRBV4-1 and TRBJ2-3; 7 nucleotides align to TRBD2. This CDR3 comprises 15 residues. The V and J ends lost 3 bases and 5 bases, in that order; junction bases with no gene match: 8. Germline V gene lookup returns CDR1 MGHRA and CDR2 YSYEKL. CDR3 sequence: CASSQASGGVDTQYF. The CDR3 DNA follows: TGCGCCAGCAGCCAGGCTAGCGGAGGGGTAGATACGCAGTATTTT.

The chain has TRBV5-6 and TRBJ1-5; 8 nucleotides align to TRBD1. The V gene end was trimmed by 4 bases and the J gene end by 5 bases; junction bases not matched to a gene: 2. The CDR3 totals 13 residues. Germline lookup yields CDR1 SGHDT and CDR2 YYEEEE. In nucleotides, the CDR3 is TGTGCCAGCAGCCTGACAGGGGATCAGCCCCAGCATTTT. It translates to CASSLTGDQPQHF.

V and J are TRBV6-1 and TRBJ1-2; 9 bases match TRBD1. The CDR3 loop spans 15 amino acids. V lost 5 bases, J lost 5 bases, and 9 bases stayed unmatched. Germline loops: CDR1 MNHNS, CDR2 SASEGT. The CDR3 region is CASSPRPGQGYGYTF. In DNA, the CDR3 is TGTGCCAGCAGTCCGCGACCGGGACAGGGATATGGCTACACCTTC.

Here the CDR3 DNA reads TGTGCCAGCAGCTTAGTTGTAGGGGTGAACACTGAAGCTTTCTTT. This translates into CASSLVVGVNTEAFF. The rearrangement links TRBV7-8 to TRBJ1-1; D may be TRBD1 (5 bases). This CDR3 has 15 residues. V was pared by 1 base and J by 0 bases, with 9 bases between. Germline V gives CDR1 SGHVS, CDR2 FQNEAQ.

The chain joins TRBV18 to TRBJ2-7; maybe TRBD1 (5 bases). Germline CDR1 is KGHSH and CDR2 is LQKENI. The CDR3 spans 19 residues. The germline V and J ends were trimmed by 2 bases and 0 bases, with 23 bases remaining between them. The CDR3 DNA reads as TGTGCCAGCTCACCAACGGTAGGACACCCTGGAGCAGGCTCCTACGAGCAGTACTTC. Amino acid sequence: CASSPTVGHPGAGSYEQYF.

The rearrangement uses TRBV7-2 and TRBJ2-5; TRBD2 might be the D (6 bases). CDR3 length equals 16 residues. Per the germline V gene, CDR1 is SGHTA and CDR2 is FQGNSA. Trimming left V 3 bases short and J 6 bases short, with 20 bases between. CDR3 amino acids: CASSFPVSGSVQTQYF. The CDR3 coding sequence is TGTGCCAGCAGCTTCCCAGTGAGCGGGTCGGTACAGACCCAGTACTTC.

This chain joins TRBV28 and TRBJ1-1; D is perhaps TRBD1 (6 bases). Germline assignment: CDR1 MDHEN and CDR2 SYDVKM. The CDR3 has 13 amino acids. With 7 bases removed from V and 4 bases from J, the gap between germline ends came to 13 bases. CDR3 nucleotides: TGTGCCAGCACCCTGGGGGCGCTCACTGAAGCTTTCTTT. Translating gives CASTLGALTEAFF.

The CDR3 bases are TGTGCCAGCTCACCAGGGACTAGCAGACACGAGCAGTACTTC. This translates into CASSPGTSRHEQYF. The gene calls are TRBV18 and TRBJ2-7, with 9 bases identical to TRBD2. Germline assignment: CDR1 KGHSH and CDR2 LQKENI. The CDR3 extends over 14 amino acids. Trimming at V came to 2 bases and at J to 5 bases, leaving 4 bases not matched to a gene. The complete variable domain, with remaining parts taken from reference TRBV18 and TRBJ2-7, reads NAGVMQNPRHLVRRRGQEARLRCSPMKGHSHVYWYRQLPEEGLKFMVYLQKENIIDESGMPKERFSAEFPKEGPSILRIQQVVRGDSAAYFCASSPGTSRHEQYFGPGTRLTVT.

This clone came up a few times. The chain links TRBV5-1 to TRBJ2-1, with 12 bases fitting TRBD2. The trim removed 0 bases at V and 8 bases at J, leaving 3 bases unmatched. Germline V lookup: CDR1 SGHRS, CDR2 YFSETQ. CDR3 length: 15 residues. The CDR3 loop is CASSLEPSGRDEQFF. The DNA for the CDR3 is TGCGCCAGCAGCTTGGAGCCTAGCGGGAGGGATGAGCAGTTCTTC.

Only a few counts were recorded for this clone. This sequence joins TRBV28 and TRBJ1-2; D not certain. CDR1 is MDHEN, CDR2 SYDVKM, per germline. Between the trimmed V and J ends, which lost 6 bases and 4 bases, there was a span of 15 bases. The CDR3 runs 14 residues. CDR3 DNA: TGTGCCAGCAGCCAGAGCGCGGATATCTATGGCTACACCTTC. It encodes CASSQSADIYGYTF.

J is TRBJ2-2 and V is TRBV30; 7 positions match TRBD1. Trimming took 5 bases from V and 4 from J; bases not matched to a gene: 7. This CDR3 contains 14 residues. Germline V CDR1 and CDR2: GTSNPN, SVGIG (reference sequence). DNA for the CDR3: TGTGCCTGGGCTACAGGGGTCGGCACCGGGGAGCTGTTTTTT. It encodes CAWATGVGTGELFF.

The genes are TRBV6-1 and TRBJ2-2, with D unclear. The CDR3 covers 14 residues. Germline loops: CDR1 MNHNS, CDR2 SASEGT. Trimming took off 0 bases at V and 2 bases at J, with 4 bases between the two ends. CDR3 DNA sequence: TGTGCCAGCAGTGAAGCGCTAAACACCGGGGAGCTGTTTTTT. Encoded protein: CASSEALNTGELFF.

This chain connects TRBV5-1 to TRBJ2-3; D may be TRBD1 (5 bases). Germline V gene data show CDR1 as SGHRS and CDR2 as YFSETQ. V lost 0 bases, J lost 9 bases, and 8 bases lay in between. CDR3 size: 12 residues. The CDR3 sequence: CASSLEGKTQYF. DNA of the CDR3: TGCGCCAGCAGCTTGGAGGGGAAGACGCAGTATTTT.

This sequence joins TRBV28 and TRBJ1-1, with 7 bases that match TRBD1. The CDR3 is 13 residues long. Germline V lookup: CDR1 MDHEN, CDR2 SYDVKM. V lost 5 bases and J lost 6; bases outside the gene matches: 6. CDR3 coding DNA: TGTGCCAGCAGTGATGGACAGGATTCTGAAGCTTTCTTT. Its translation is CASSDGQDSEAFF.